These 13 T cell receptor beta chains came from one sample sequenced in a study of T cell responses to AZD1222 COVID-19 vaccine. This table comes from immunoSEQ multiplex PCR, and its TCRdb copy is limited to in-frame clones, with some not included. The data hold tens of thousands of clones, with roughly 90% observed a single time. This material consisted of peripheral blood, taken on day 0 of AZD1222 vaccination. The receptors originated from an adult in good health.

As concerns this clone: An end of the junction does not agree with germline; a read error may underlie this. V and J are TRBV28 and TRBJ2-1; 9 bases match TRBD2. The germline V gene encodes CDR1 MDHEN and CDR2 SYDVKM. The CDR3 is 16 amino acids. The CDR3 here is CASSFPGTSSHNEQFF. CDR3 DNA: TGTGCCAGCAGTTTTCCCGGGACTAGCTCCCACAATGAGCAGTTCTTC.

The CDR3 DNA sequence: TGTGCCAGCAGAGGAGATGCTAATGAAAAACTGTTTTTT. Protein product: CASRGDANEKLFF. This sequence joins TRBV6-5 and TRBJ1-4; no firm D call. CDR1 and CDR2 (germline): MNHEY, SVGAGI. V lost 6 bases to trimming and J lost 3 bases, with 8 bases between them. This CDR3 has 13 residues.

The V gene is TRBV30, the J gene TRBJ1-4; no definite D call. V dropped 0 bases and J dropped 0 bases, with 14 bases sitting between them. Germline V gene sequence: CDR1 GTSNPN, CDR2 SVGIG (reference sequence). The length of the CDR3 is 17 residues. The CDR3 is CAWSVPYLRTTNEKLFF. The CDR3 coding sequence is TGTGCCTGGAGTGTACCCTACTTGAGGACAACTAATGAAAAACTGTTTTTT.

This chain joins TRBV6-1 and TRBJ1-5, with 7 bases identical to TRBD1. The ends lost 2 bases at V and 0 bases at J; junction bases unmatched: 7. CDR3 size: 17 residues. CDR1 and CDR2 (germline): MNHNS, SASEGT. CDR3 sequence (DNA): TGTGCCAGCAGTGAATTTCCGCCAGGGGGTAGCAATCAGCCCCAGCATTTT. It codes for CASSEFPPGGSNQPQHF.

This chain links TRBV7-9 with TRBJ2-7; 7 bases are shared with TRBD1. Germline V gene sequence: CDR1 SEHNR, CDR2 FQNEAQ (reference sequence). This CDR3 has 14 residues. V lost 5 bases to trimming and J lost 2 bases; unmatched junction nucleotides: 6. CDR3 in DNA: TGTGCCAGCAGCACGGGACAGCAGGCCTACGAGCAGTACTTC. It yields the protein CASSTGQQAYEQYF.

This chain links TRBV15 with TRBJ1-2; D might be TRBD1 (6 bases). The CDR3 sequence is 14 residues long. V was shortened by 5 bases and J by 5 bases, with 15 bases between the two germline ends. Germline lookup yields CDR1 LNHNV and CDR2 YYDKDF (reference sequence). This CDR3 reads CATSVDRRIYGYTF. CDR3 DNA: TGTGCCACCAGCGTGGACAGACGAATTTATGGCTACACCTTC.

The V call is TRBV9, the J call TRBJ1-3; a weak D match, TRBD1 (6 bases). Germline lookup yields CDR1 SGDLS and CDR2 YYNGEE. The V and J ends lost 3 bases and 4 bases respectively, with 14 bases between them. CDR3 length equals 15 residues. CDR3 amino acids: CASSAEGGGGNTIYF. In DNA form, the CDR3 reads TGTGCCAGCAGCGCAGAGGGGGGAGGAGGAAACACCATATATTTT.

The chain has TRBV6-4 and TRBJ1-1, with D unclear. V was cut by 4 bases and J by 0 bases, with 6 bases left in between. Germline CDR1 and CDR2: MRHNA and SNTAGT. CDR3 length: 13 residues. The CDR3 DNA reads TGTGCCAGCAGTGGGCAGTTGAACACTGAAGCTTTCTTT. Encoded protein: CASSGQLNTEAFF.

The chain joins TRBV7-8 to TRBJ2-7; 8 positions agree with TRBD1. The CDR3 covers 17 residues. Germline assignment: CDR1 SGHVS and CDR2 FQNEAQ. The V and J ends lost 5 bases and 0 bases, in that order; junction bases with no gene match: 12. Written as DNA, the CDR3 is TGTGCCAGCAGCCTTGCTCCGGTGGGACAGGTCTCCTACGAGCAGTACTTC. Translated: CASSLAPVGQVSYEQYF.

V and J are TRBV21-1 and TRBJ1-1; TRBD1, the table's D call, lacks a check against the DNA. TRBV21-1 is assigned pseudogene status. The CDR3 runs 16 residues. In nucleotides, the CDR3 is TGTGCCAGCAGCGACCACCCCCCCGGGACAGGGGGTGAAGCTTTCTTT. This sequence encodes CASSDHPPGTGGEAFF.

The chain joins TRBV6-6 to TRBJ1-1; D might be TRBD1 (5 bases). From germline, CDR1 is MNHNY and CDR2 SVGAGI (reference sequence). The V end lost 4 bases, the J end lost 1 base, and 13 bases lay between the germline ends. This CDR3 region has 15 residues. The CDR3 DNA is TGTGCCAGCAGTTCGGGGACCGATGCGAACACTGAAGCTTTCTTT. Translating it yields CASSSGTDANTEAFF.

This clone was picked up one time. The rearrangement uses TRBV20-1 and TRBJ1-2; D remains unclear. V was shortened by 5 bases and J by 5 bases, with 9 bases between the two germline ends. Germline CDR1 reads DFQATT; CDR2 reads SNEGSKA (reference sequence). The CDR3 length is 11 residues. CDR3 loop: CSADTAYGYTF. DNA for the CDR3: TGCAGTGCTGACACTGCTTATGGCTACACCTTC.

The chain links TRBV9 to TRBJ2-2; the match to TRBD2 covers 9 bases. Germline CDR1 and CDR2: SGDLS and YYNGEE. This CDR3 has 17 amino acids. Trimming removed 0 bases from V and 6 bases from J; junction bases left unmatched: 9. CDR3 DNA sequence: TGTGCCAGCAGCGTAGGTGATAGCGGGAGCCCTGCCGGGGAGCTGTTTTTT. Encoded protein: CASSVGDSGSPAGELFF.